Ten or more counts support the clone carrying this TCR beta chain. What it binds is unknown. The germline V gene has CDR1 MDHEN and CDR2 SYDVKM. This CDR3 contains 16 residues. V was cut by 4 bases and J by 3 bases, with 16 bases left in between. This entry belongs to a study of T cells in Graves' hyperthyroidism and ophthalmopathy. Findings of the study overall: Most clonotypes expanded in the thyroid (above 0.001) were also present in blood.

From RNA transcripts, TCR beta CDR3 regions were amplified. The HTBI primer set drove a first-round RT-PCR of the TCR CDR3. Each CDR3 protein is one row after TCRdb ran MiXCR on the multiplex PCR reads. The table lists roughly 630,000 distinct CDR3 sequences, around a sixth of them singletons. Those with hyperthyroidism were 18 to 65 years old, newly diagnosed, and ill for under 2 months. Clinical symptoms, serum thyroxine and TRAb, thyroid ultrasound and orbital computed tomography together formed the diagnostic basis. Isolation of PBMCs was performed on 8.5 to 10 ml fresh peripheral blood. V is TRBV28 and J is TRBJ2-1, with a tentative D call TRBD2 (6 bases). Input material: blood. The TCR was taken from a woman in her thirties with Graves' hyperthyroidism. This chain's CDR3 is CASSSPGLHFYNEQFF. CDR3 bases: TGTGCCAGCAGTTCACCGGGACTTCATTTCTACAATGAGCAGTTCTTC.